These T cell receptor beta chains were read from a single sample in a study of T cells in Graves' hyperthyroidism and ophthalmopathy. TCRdb independently ran MiXCR on the multiplex PCR reads; one entry per CDR3 protein. This sample has around 370,000 distinct CDR3 sequences, with approximately 17% found just once. Material: blood. All receptors come from a man between 18 and 35 years old with Graves' ophthalmopathy. CDR3s include the opening cysteine and the closing phenylalanine or tryptophan. A D gene is named only where the DNA matches it firmly. Part of the rows lack a size; the others show once, few, many or a class for expanded clones.

abundance,v_gene,j_gene,d_gene,CDR3nt,CDR3aa
many,TRBV11-2,TRBJ1-2,NA,TGTGCCAGCAGCTTAGGGACAGCAACCTATGGCTACACCTTC,CASSLGTATYGYTF
many,TRBV6-1,TRBJ2-1,NA,TGTGCCAGCAGTCCCACCTTAGGGGGGGGGCGATACAATGAGCAGTTCTTC,CASSPTLGGGRYNEQFF
many,TRBV5-1,TRBJ1-1,TRBD1,TGCGCCAGCAGCTTCCGGACAGGTTTAAACACTGAAGCTTTCTTT,CASSFRTGLNTEAFF
many,TRBV7-3,TRBJ2-1,TRBD1,TGTGCCAGCAGCTTAAGGCAGGGGGACTCCTACAATGAGCAGTTCTTC,CASSLRQGDSYNEQFF
many,TRBV12-3/TRBV12-4,TRBJ2-3,TRBD1,TGTGCCAGCAGGCCGCAGGGGGTGGATACGCAGTATTTT,CASRPQGVDTQYF
many,TRBV7-9,TRBJ2-1,TRBD2,TGTGCCAGCAGCCCCGTCGTTACTAGCGGGTTACGCAATGAGCAGTTCTTC,CASSPVVTSGLRNEQFF
few,TRBV4-1,TRBJ2-1,NA,TGCGCCAGCAGCCAAGGAGCGCGGGGGCTCTCAAATGAGCAGTTCTTC,CASSQGARGLSNEQFF
NA,TRBV10-3,TRBJ2-3,TRBD2,TGTGCCATCACCGCAATCCCGGGAGGAACAGATACGCAGTATTTT,CAITAIPGGTDTQYF
few,TRBV3-1,TRBJ2-5,TRBD2,TGTGCCAGCAGCCGCCCGGGACTAGCGGGGCAAGAGACCCAGTACTTC,CASSRPGLAGQETQYF
NA,TRBV6-1,TRBJ2-5,TRBD1,TGTGCCAGCAGTCCCCCGGGACAGCCGTCCCGGGAGACCCAGTACTTC,CASSPPGQPSRETQYF
many,TRBV11-2,TRBJ1-3,NA,TGTGCCAGCAGCCTCCTTCAGGGTGAAGCTGGAAACACCATATATTTT,CASSLLQGEAGNTIYF
many,TRBV5-1,TRBJ2-3,NA,TGCGCCAGCAGCACCCAGACGGCGGCGGGCACAGATACGCAGTATTTT,CASSTQTAAGTDTQYF
many,TRBV2,TRBJ2-7,NA,TGTGCCAGCATGGAGGGCGAGCAGTACTTC,CASMEGEQYF
NA,TRBV7-3,TRBJ2-2,NA,TGTGCCAGCAGCCCCCACGGGCGCGGCACCGGGGAGCTGTTTTTT,CASSPHGRGTGELFF
few,TRBV6-5,TRBJ2-3,TRBD2,TGTGCCAGCAGTTACGGGCGGGGGATAAGCACAGATACGCAGTATTTT,CASSYGRGISTDTQYF
many,TRBV3-1,TRBJ2-5,NA,TGTGCCAGCAGCGAAGGGTTGTTGTGGTACTTC,CASSEGLLWYF
many,TRBV24-1,TRBJ2-2,NA,TGTGCCACCAGTGATTCAGTGACGAACACCGGGGAGCTGTTTTTT,CATSDSVTNTGELFF
many,TRBV5-1,TRBJ1-2,NA,TGCGCCAGCAGCTTGGCCGACCGACCATCTTATGGCTACACCTTC,CASSLADRPSYGYTF
once,TRBV20-1,TRBJ2-3,TRBD2,TGCAGTGCTAGGGGAGCGACTAGCGGGAGAGCAGATACGCAGTATTTT,CSARGATSGRADTQYF
many,TRBV7-6,TRBJ2-3,NA,TGTGCCAGCAGCTTAGGGGGCCAGACTACAGATACGCAGTATTTT,CASSLGGQTTDTQYF
many,TRBV24-1,TRBJ2-3,NA,TGTGCCACCAGTGATTTGATGGATACGCAGTATTTT,CATSDLMDTQYF
few,TRBV10-3,TRBJ2-3,NA,TGTGCCATCAGTGAGTCAGCTGGAATTAGTGGCACAGATACGCAGTATTTT,CAISESAGISGTDTQYF
few,TRBV5-1,TRBJ2-7,NA,TGCGCCAGCAGCCCGAGGTGGGACTTTAGCTCCTACGAGCAGTACTTC,CASSPRWDFSSYEQYF
few,TRBV19,TRBJ1-1,NA,TGTGCCAGTAGTAAGTTGGTAGCCGCCACTGAAGCTTTCTTT,CASSKLVAATEAFF
NA,TRBV4-2,TRBJ1-1,NA,TGTGCCAGCAGCCCGCAGGGATTTGGCGCAATGAACACTGAAGCTTTCTTT,CASSPQGFGAMNTEAFF
few,TRBV7-6,TRBJ2-1,TRBD2,TGTGCCAGCAGCTTACCCCGCCCCGGGACTAGCGGGCCCTCCTACAATGAGCAGTTCTTC,CASSLPRPGTSGPSYNEQFF
NA,TRBV28,TRBJ2-2,NA,TGTGCCAGCACTTCTGCCCTTGGGGGGTACACCGGGGAGCTGTTTTTT,CASTSALGGYTGELFF
NA,TRBV7-9,TRBJ1-2,NA,TGTGCCAGCAGCCGAGACAGTGGGCTTAACTATGGCTACACCTTC,CASSRDSGLNYGYTF
few,TRBV20-1,TRBJ1-2,NA,TGCAGTGCTAGCCCTCCAGATCCCTATGGCTACACCTTC,CSASPPDPYGYTF
NA,TRBV5-1,TRBJ2-1,NA,TGCGCCAGCAGCACCCAGGGACAGGGAGTGCGGGGGGCCTACAATGAGCAGTTCTTC,CASSTQGQGVRGAYNEQFF
many,TRBV6-1,TRBJ2-7,TRBD1,TGTGCCAGCAGTTTCGGACAGGACCTATCCTACGAGCAGTACTTC,CASSFGQDLSYEQYF
many,TRBV2,TRBJ2-7,NA,TGTGCCAGCAAGTGGGGGTGGCTGTACGAGCAGTACTTC,CASKWGWLYEQYF
NA,TRBV7-8,TRBJ2-7,TRBD2,TGTGCCAGCAGCTTAGCGCGAAGGACTAGCGGTTCCAAAGGCCCGTACGAGCAGTACTTC,CASSLARRTSGSKGPYEQYF
few,TRBV7-2,TRBJ1-2,TRBD1,TGTGCCAGCAGCTACCCCGACAGGGGTTGGGGCTACACCTTC,CASSYPDRGWGYTF
NA,TRBV20-1,TRBJ2-3,NA,TGCAGTGCTAGAATCGTGCGGGGCGGGACAGATACGCAGTATTTT,CSARIVRGGTDTQYF
many,TRBV7-3,TRBJ2-3,NA,TGTGCCAGCAGCTTGGGTCGGGGGCTGAACACAGATACGCAGTATTTT,CASSLGRGLNTDTQYF
many,TRBV2,TRBJ2-7,NA,TGTGCCAGCAGTGCCAGGGCGTACGAGCAGTACTTC,CASSARAYEQYF
many,TRBV11-1,TRBJ1-2,TRBD1,TGTGCCAGCAGCCCCGGACAGGGAGTAAACTATGGCTACACCTTC,CASSPGQGVNYGYTF
many,TRBV7-7,TRBJ2-1,TRBD2,TGTGCTAGCAGTCCGGGGGGGATCTACAATGAGCAGTTCTTC,CASSPGGIYNEQFF
few,TRBV28,TRBJ2-4,NA,TGTGCCAGCAGTTCTGGGGTCGTCCCCACGAGGGGAAACACTCAGTACTTC,CASSSGVVPTRGNTQYF
few,TRBV4-1,TRBJ1-6,NA,TGCGCCAGCAGCCAAGAAGTCACTAGGGAGTCACCCCTCCACTTT,CASSQEVTRESPLHF
many,TRBV3-1,TRBJ2-3,NA,TGTGCCAGCAGCCTGCGGGGTAGCACAGATACGCAGTATTTT,CASSLRGSTDTQYF
many,TRBV10-3,TRBJ1-6,NA,TGTGCCATCAGCCAGAGGGAATTAAATTCACCCCTCCACTTT,CAISQRELNSPLHF
many,TRBV3-1,TRBJ2-1,NA,TGTGCCAGCAGCCAAGAGAGACAACGGGAGCAGTTCTTC,CASSQERQREQFF
few,TRBV7-9,TRBJ2-2,NA,TGTGCCAGCAGCTTAGAAGGTCCAGGGAGGACCGGGGAGCTGTTTTTT,CASSLEGPGRTGELFF
NA,TRBV6-1,TRBJ1-5,NA,TGTGCCAGCAGTGAAAGGCCGGCGGGAGATCAGCCCCAGCATTTT,CASSERPAGDQPQHF
NA,TRBV27,TRBJ2-2,NA,TGTGCCAGCAGTGGTGGGTTAGCCGCGAACACCGGGGAGCTGTTTTTT,CASSGGLAANTGELFF
NA,TRBV6-1,TRBJ1-4,NA,TGTGCCAGCAGTCGAGGGACACCAACTAATGAAAAACTGTTTTTT,CASSRGTPTNEKLFF
few,TRBV19,TRBJ2-1,TRBD1,TGTGCCAGTAGTATAGAAGGACAGGGTTACAATGAGCAGTTCTTC,CASSIEGQGYNEQFF
many,TRBV18,TRBJ2-1,NA,TGTGCCAGCTCACCATTGGGGACACCCTACAATGAGCAGTTCTTC,CASSPLGTPYNEQFF
NA,TRBV27,TRBJ2-1,NA,TGTGCCAGCACCAAAACGGGGGTTGCCCGGTCACGGAATGAGCAGTTCTTC,CASTKTGVARSRNEQFF
many,TRBV9,TRBJ2-7,NA,TGTGCCAGCAGCACGACTGGCTACGAGCAGTACTTC,CASSTTGYEQYF
once,TRBV12-3/TRBV12-4,TRBJ2-1,NA,TGTGCCAGCAGTTTCACCAGGGAGAGCTCCTACGAGCAGTTCTTC,CASSFTRESSYEQFF
NA,TRBV13,TRBJ1-2,NA,TGTGCCAACAGCTTTAGAGGAAGTCTGAGCGGGGGCTACACCTTC,CANSFRGSLSGGYTF
NA,TRBV6-5,TRBJ1-4,NA,TGTGCCAGCAGTTACCTGGACGGAGACGAAAAACTGTTTTTT,CASSYLDGDEKLFF